This entry is about one T cell receptor beta chain. The data derive from a study of T cell clonotyping in hematopoietic cell transplantation. This table comes from immunoSEQ multiplex PCR, and its TCRdb copy is limited to in-frame clones, with some not included. The sample carries some 11,000 clones, under 95% recorded once. The CDR3 totals 15 residues. Germline V gene data show CDR1 as WNHNN and CDR2 as SYGVQD (reference sequence). After removal of 2 bases from V and 7 bases from J, the junction contained 6 bases not matched to a gene. The time point is: recipient sample about 28 days before transplant, after cytoreduction.

This TCR came from a middle-aged woman with acute myeloid leukemia. Some clones in this sample may be carry-over from other donors' samples. The genes are TRBV10-1 and TRBJ2-7; TRBD1 matches 12 bases. Sequencing used peripheral blood mononuclear cells, obtained before stem cell transplant. The CDR3 nucleotides are TGCGCCAGCAGTGAGGTGGGACAGGGGGCGCGTGAGCAGTACTTC. Residues: CASSEVGQGAREQYF.